This is a list of T cell receptor beta chains from one sample in a study of control samples from healthy donors and cancer patients. Sequencing was performed with immunoSEQ multiplex PCR; in TCRdb, only in-frame clones are kept and a portion is missing. The profile shows 98,000 or so clones, approximately 90% of them singletons. Sequencing was carried out using blood. All receptors come from a woman between 70 and 85 years old in good health. Both conserved end residues are part of each CDR3. D genes are given only for firm matches. Size values are once, few and many counts, or a class for expanded clones, and some rows have none.

.,TRBJ1-6,TRBV19,.,TGTGCCAGTAGTATAGGAGGAGGGCAGATAAGTTCACCCCTCCACTTT,CASSIGGGQISSPLHF
.,TRBJ1-1,TRBV30,few,TGTGCCTGGGCCGGATTCACTGAAGCTTTCTTT,CAWAGFTEAFF
.,TRBJ1-5,TRBV2,.,TGTGCCAGCACTCGGGACATCAATCAGCCCCAGCATTTT,CASTRDINQPQHF
TRBD1,TRBJ1-1,TRBV5-1,.,TGCGCCAGCAGCTTGGTGGACAGGGGTTCCGAAGCTTTCTTT,CASSLVDRGSEAFF
.,TRBJ1-1,TRBV6-5,.,TGTGCCAGCAAAAGGGGGGACGGACGGTATGAAGCTTTCTTT,CASKRGDGRYEAFF
.,TRBJ1-3,TRBV19,.,TGTGCCAGTATGAGGGTTCTATCCGGAAACACCATATATTTT,CASMRVLSGNTIYF
.,TRBJ2-2,TRBV14,few,TGTGCCAGCAGCCTCACCGGGGCAGGTAACACCGGGGAGCTGTTTTTT,CASSLTGAGNTGELFF
TRBD1,TRBJ1-6,TRBV7-9,.,TGTGCCAGCAGCTCCGACGACAGGGGGGATTCACCCCTCCACTTT,CASSSDDRGDSPLHF
.,TRBJ1-1,TRBV6-5,.,TGTGCCAGCAGTCAGGGCAGCACGAACACTGAAGCTTTCTTT,CASSQGSTNTEAFF
.,TRBJ2-7,TRBV21-1,.,TGTGCCAGCAGCACTCCAACAGGGGGCGGTTACTACGAGCAGTACTTC,CASSTPTGGGYYEQYF
TRBD1,TRBJ1-1,TRBV11-2,.,TGTGCCAGCAGCAAGACGACAGGGGTGAATGTAGCTTTCTTT,CASSKTTGVNVAFF
.,TRBJ1-1,TRBV27,.,TGTGCCAGCAGTTTATCGGCCCAGACGATGAACACTGAAGCTTTCTTT,CASSLSAQTMNTEAFF
.,TRBJ2-1,TRBV11-2,.,TGTGCCAGCAGCTGGTACACGAGCTCCTACAATGAGCAGTTCTTC,CASSWYTSSYNEQFF
.,TRBJ1-5,TRBV2,.,TGTGCCAGCAGGGTAAACGGGCCCCAGCATTTT,CASRVNGPQHF
.,TRBJ1-1,TRBV7-9,.,TGTGCCAGCAGCTTAGAGGGGAAGGCTGAAGCTTTCTTT,CASSLEGKAEAFF
TRBD2,TRBJ2-5,TRBV6-1,.,TGTGCCAGCAGTGAAGGAGTAGCGGGGGGGCATGAGACCCAGTACTTC,CASSEGVAGGHETQYF
TRBD2,TRBJ2-7,TRBV5-1,.,TGCGCCAGCAGCTTGGCCGGACTAGCGGAGTACTTC,CASSLAGLAEYF
.,TRBJ1-2,TRBV7-9,.,TGTGCCAGCACCCCGGACCCACCGGGGGGCTACACCTTC,CASTPDPPGGYTF
.,TRBJ1-1,TRBV6-1,.,TGTGCCAGCAGTGAAGCGCTAGATGGGCGCGGGTCCTTCTTT,CASSEALDGRGSFF
TRBD1,TRBJ1-2,TRBV5-4,.,TGTGCCAGCAGCTTGTCGGGACAGTTCCTTTATGGCTACACCTTC,CASSLSGQFLYGYTF
.,TRBJ2-3,TRBV11-2,.,TGTGCCAGCAGCTTAGTGGCAGGGGTTCCGACAGATACGCAGTATTTT,CASSLVAGVPTDTQYF
TRBD2,TRBJ2-3,TRBV6-4,once,TGTGCCAGCAGTGACGTGAGCGGGAGGGGAACAGATACGCAGTATTTT,CASSDVSGRGTDTQYF
TRBD2,TRBJ2-7,TRBV6-6,.,TGTGCCAGCAGTCCCACACTAGCGGTAACCTACGAGCAGTACTTC,CASSPTLAVTYEQYF
.,TRBJ1-6,TRBV6-2/TRBV6-3,.,TGTGCCAGCAGTTCCCCTACGGTGACGGCAAATTCACCCCTCCACTTT,CASSSPTVTANSPLHF
TRBD1,TRBJ2-1,TRBV4-3,once,TGCGCCAGCAGCCAAGAGGAACCGGGACAGGGTTACAATGAGCAGTTCTTC,CASSQEEPGQGYNEQFF
.,TRBJ1-1,TRBV10-3,.,TGTGCCATCAGTGATGGACAGCGCATGAACACTGAAGCTTTCTTT,CAISDGQRMNTEAFF
.,TRBJ2-2,TRBV9,.,TGTGCCAGCAGCCTAACCGGGGCCGTCGGGGAGCTGTTTTTT,CASSLTGAVGELFF
.,TRBJ1-1,TRBV13,.,TGTGCCAGCAGCTTAAGGGGGGAAGAAGCTTTCTTT,CASSLRGEEAFF
.,TRBJ1-5,TRBV27,.,TGTGCCAGCAGTTTTCAGGGGAGCAATCAGCCCCAGCATTTT,CASSFQGSNQPQHF
.,TRBJ1-2,TRBV11-2,.,TGTGCCAGCAGCCAATCCCCTTCCTATGGCTACACCTTC,CASSQSPSYGYTF
TRBD1,TRBJ1-3,TRBV7-8,.,TGTGCCAGCAGCTTAGTAGGGACAGGGGGCGGTTGGAACACCATATATTTT,CASSLVGTGGGWNTIYF
TRBD1,TRBJ1-1,TRBV19,.,TGTGCCAGTAGTACCGGACAGGGGTGGAACACTGAAGCTTTCTTT,CASSTGQGWNTEAFF
TRBD2,TRBJ2-1,TRBV20-1,.,TGCAGTGCTAGTGATCCAGCGGGGGCCTACAATGAGCAGTTCTTC,CSASDPAGAYNEQFF
.,TRBJ1-6,TRBV12-3/TRBV12-4,.,TGTGCCAGCAGTTTATCGGGGGCACCCCTCCACTTT,CASSLSGAPLHF
.,TRBJ2-1,TRBV19,.,TGTGCCAGTAGTTGGGCGGGGGCTTATGAGCAGTTCTTC,CASSWAGAYEQFF
.,TRBJ1-6,TRBV28,.,TGTGCCAGTACCGGGGTGTCGGGGGCCCTCCACTTT,CASTGVSGALHF
.,TRBJ2-1,TRBV29-1,.,TGCAGCGTTTCCGGGACTCCGCCTTACAATGAGCAGTTCTTC,CSVSGTPPYNEQFF
.,TRBJ1-2,TRBV23-1,.,TGCGCCAGCAGTCAATCGAGAAAGACTAACTATGGCTACACCTTC,CASSQSRKTNYGYTF
.,TRBJ2-5,TRBV2,.,TGTGCCAGCAGCTTAGGACAGCAAGAGACCCAGTACTTC,CASSLGQQETQYF
.,TRBJ1-2,TRBV28,.,TGTGCCATCATGGACCTCTATGGCTACACCTTC,CAIMDLYGYTF
.,TRBJ1-1,TRBV10-3,once,TGTGCCACCGCGATTATGGACACTGAAGCTTTCTTT,CATAIMDTEAFF
.,TRBJ1-2,TRBV5-4,.,TGTGCCAGCAGCTTAGAGGGATCCTATGGCTACACCTTC,CASSLEGSYGYTF
.,TRBJ2-7,TRBV9,.,TGTGCCAGCAGCGTAGAAGAGGGGCGCCGAGGCGAGCAGTACTTC,CASSVEEGRRGEQYF
TRBD1,TRBJ1-2,TRBV30,.,TGTGCCTGGAGGACCGGGACAGGGGGGTTTGGCTACACCTTC,CAWRTGTGGFGYTF
.,TRBJ1-5,TRBV24-1,few,TGTGCCACCAGTGATCCCTTGCAGGGCAATCAGCCCCAGCATTTT,CATSDPLQGNQPQHF
TRBD1,TRBJ1-1,TRBV10-3,.,TGTGCCACACAGGGGGATAACACTGAAGCTTTCTTT,CATQGDNTEAFF
TRBD1,TRBJ2-1,TRBV15,.,TGTGCCACCAGCAAGCACGGGACAGGGGGCTCTTGGGAGCAGTTCTTC,CATSKHGTGGSWEQFF
TRBD2,TRBJ2-3,TRBV7-9,once,TGTGCCAGCAGCTTTGCGGGAGGGCCCGATACGCAGTATTTT,CASSFAGGPDTQYF
TRBD1,TRBJ1-5,TRBV19,.,TGTGCCAGTAGTATGGGACAGGGGGCTTATCAGCCCCAGCATTTT,CASSMGQGAYQPQHF
.,TRBJ1-1,TRBV21-1,.,TGTGCCAGCAGCAAAGCTCCTATGGCCACTGAAGCTTTCTTT,CASSKAPMATEAFF
TRBD2,TRBJ2-2,TRBV9,once,TGTGCCAGCAGCATCTCGAGCGGGAGGGACGCCGGGGAGCTGTTTTTT,CASSISSGRDAGELFF
TRBD2,TRBJ2-1,TRBV4-2,.,TGTGCCAGCAGCCAGACCAGCGGGGGGGCTGTTAATGAGCAGTTCTTC,CASSQTSGGAVNEQFF
.,TRBJ1-1,TRBV6-1,.,TGTGCCAGCAGTGACAGGGGCGGCGCTGAAGCTTTCTTT,CASSDRGGAEAFF
.,TRBJ2-1,TRBV12-3/TRBV12-4,.,TGTGCCAGCAGTTTAGTACACAATGAGCAGTTCTTC,CASSLVHNEQFF
.,TRBJ2-2,TRBV6-5,.,TGTGCCAGCAGGTGGAGTGGGGAGCTGTTTTTT,CASRWSGELFF
TRBD1,TRBJ1-1,TRBV2,.,TGTGCCAGCATTACAGACAGGGGCTTGAACACTGAAGCTTTCTTT,CASITDRGLNTEAFF
.,TRBJ1-2,TRBV7-8,few,TGTGCCAGCAGCCCCGCCCAGGGGCTCGGCGGTGGCTACACCTTC,CASSPAQGLGGGYTF